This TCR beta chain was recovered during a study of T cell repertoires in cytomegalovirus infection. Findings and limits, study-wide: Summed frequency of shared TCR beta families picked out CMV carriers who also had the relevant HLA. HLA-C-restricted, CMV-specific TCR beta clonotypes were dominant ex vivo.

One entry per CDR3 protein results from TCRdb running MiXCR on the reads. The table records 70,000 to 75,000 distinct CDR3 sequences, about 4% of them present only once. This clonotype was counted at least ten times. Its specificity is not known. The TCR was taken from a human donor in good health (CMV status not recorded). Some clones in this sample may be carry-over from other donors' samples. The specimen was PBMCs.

The CDR3: CASRDWNTEAFF. The CDR3 DNA follows: TGTGCCAGCAGAGATTGGAACACTGAAGCTTTCTTT. The chain joins TRBV12-3 or TRBV12-4 to TRBJ1-1; D uncertain. Between the trimmed V and J ends, which lost 6 bases and 1 base, there was a span of 6 bases. This CDR3 is 12 amino acids long.